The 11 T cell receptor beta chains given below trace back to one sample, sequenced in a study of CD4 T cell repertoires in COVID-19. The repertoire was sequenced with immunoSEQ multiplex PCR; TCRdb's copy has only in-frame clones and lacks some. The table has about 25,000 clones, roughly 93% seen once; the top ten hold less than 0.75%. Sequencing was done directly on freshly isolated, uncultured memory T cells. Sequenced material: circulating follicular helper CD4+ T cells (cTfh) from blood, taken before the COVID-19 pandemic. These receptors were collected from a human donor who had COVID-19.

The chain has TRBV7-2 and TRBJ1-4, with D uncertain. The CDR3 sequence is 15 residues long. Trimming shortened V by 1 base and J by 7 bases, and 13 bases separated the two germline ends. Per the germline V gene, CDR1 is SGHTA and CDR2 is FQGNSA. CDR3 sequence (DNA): TGTGCCAGCAGCTTAGTGGGCAGCTGGGCTGAAAAACTGTTTTTT. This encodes CASSLVGSWAEKLFF. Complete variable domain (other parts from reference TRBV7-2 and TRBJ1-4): GAGVSQSPSNKVTEKGKDVELRCDPISGHTALYWYRQSLGQGLEFLIYFQGNSAPDKSGLPSDRFSAERTGGSVSTLTIQRTQQEDSAVYLCASSLVGSWAEKLFFGSGTQLSVL.

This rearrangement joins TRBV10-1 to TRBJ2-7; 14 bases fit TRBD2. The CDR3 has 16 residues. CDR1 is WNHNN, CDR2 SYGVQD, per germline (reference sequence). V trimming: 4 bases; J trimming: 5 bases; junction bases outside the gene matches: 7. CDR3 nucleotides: TGCGCCAGCAGTGGACGGACTAGCGGGAGGTATGACGAGCAGTACTTC. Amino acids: CASSGRTSGRYDEQYF.

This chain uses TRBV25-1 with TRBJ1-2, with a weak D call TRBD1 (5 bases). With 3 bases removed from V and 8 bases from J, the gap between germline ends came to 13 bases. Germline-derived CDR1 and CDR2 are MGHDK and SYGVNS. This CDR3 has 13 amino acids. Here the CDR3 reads CASSEGGYGGYTF. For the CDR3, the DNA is TGTGCCAGCAGTGAGGGGGGGTATGGCGGCTACACCTTC.

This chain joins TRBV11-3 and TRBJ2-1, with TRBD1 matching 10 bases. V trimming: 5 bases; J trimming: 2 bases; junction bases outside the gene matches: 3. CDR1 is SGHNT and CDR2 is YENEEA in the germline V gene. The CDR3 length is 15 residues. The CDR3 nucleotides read TGTGCCAGCAGCCCAGGACAGGGGGCCTACAATGAGCAGTTCTTC. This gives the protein CASSPGQGAYNEQFF.

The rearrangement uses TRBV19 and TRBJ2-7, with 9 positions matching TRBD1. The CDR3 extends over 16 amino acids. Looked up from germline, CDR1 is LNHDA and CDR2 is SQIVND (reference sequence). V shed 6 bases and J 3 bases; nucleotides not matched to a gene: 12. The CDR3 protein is CASSALRQGDYYEQYF. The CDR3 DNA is TGTGCCAGTAGCGCGCTCAGACAGGGGGACTACTACGAGCAGTACTTC.

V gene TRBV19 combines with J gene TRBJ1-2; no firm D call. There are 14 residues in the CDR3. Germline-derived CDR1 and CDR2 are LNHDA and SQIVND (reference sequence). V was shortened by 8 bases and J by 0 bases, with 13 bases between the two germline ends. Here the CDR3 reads CASAGSSANYGYTF. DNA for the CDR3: TGTGCCAGTGCGGGGTCTTCAGCTAACTATGGCTACACCTTC. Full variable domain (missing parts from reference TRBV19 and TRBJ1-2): DGGITQSPKYLFRKEGQNVTLSCEQNLNHDAMYWYRQDPGQGLRLIYYSQIVNDFQKGDIAEGYSVSREKKESFPLTVTSAQKNPTAFYLCASAGSSANYGYTFGSGTRLTVV.

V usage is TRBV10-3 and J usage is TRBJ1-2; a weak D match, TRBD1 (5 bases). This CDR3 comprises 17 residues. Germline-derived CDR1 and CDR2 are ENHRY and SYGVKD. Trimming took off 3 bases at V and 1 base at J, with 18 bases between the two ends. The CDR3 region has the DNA TGTGCCATCAGTGATCTGGTCAGGGATCATTATAACTATGGCTACACCTTC. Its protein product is CAISDLVRDHYNYGYTF.

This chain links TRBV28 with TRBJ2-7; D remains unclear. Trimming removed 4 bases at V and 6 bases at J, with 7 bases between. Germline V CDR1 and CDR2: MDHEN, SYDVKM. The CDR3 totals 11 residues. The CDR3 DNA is TGTGCCAGCAGTTCTCTTCGCGAGCAGTACTTC. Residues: CASSSLREQYF.

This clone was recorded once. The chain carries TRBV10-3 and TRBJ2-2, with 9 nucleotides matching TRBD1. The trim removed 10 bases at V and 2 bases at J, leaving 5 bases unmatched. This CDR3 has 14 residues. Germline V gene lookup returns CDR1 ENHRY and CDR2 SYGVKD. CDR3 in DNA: TGTGCCACCCGGACAGGGGTTAACACCGGGGAGCTGTTTTTT. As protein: CATRTGVNTGELFF.

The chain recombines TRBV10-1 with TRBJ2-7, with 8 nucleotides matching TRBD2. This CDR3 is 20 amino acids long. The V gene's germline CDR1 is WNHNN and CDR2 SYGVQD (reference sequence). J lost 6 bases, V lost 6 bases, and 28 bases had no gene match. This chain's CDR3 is CASSGCWLGRALLVRCEQYF. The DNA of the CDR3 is TGCGCCAGCAGCGGATGTTGGCTCGGGAGGGCCCTCCTGGTGCGGTGCGAGCAGTACTTC.

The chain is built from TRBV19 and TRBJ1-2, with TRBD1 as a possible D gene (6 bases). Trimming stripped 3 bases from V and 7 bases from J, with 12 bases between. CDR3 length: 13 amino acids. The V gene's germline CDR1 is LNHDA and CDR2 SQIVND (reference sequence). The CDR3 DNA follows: TGTGCCAGTAGTATCTACAGGGAAGGTGGCTACACCTTC. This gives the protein CASSIYREGGYTF.